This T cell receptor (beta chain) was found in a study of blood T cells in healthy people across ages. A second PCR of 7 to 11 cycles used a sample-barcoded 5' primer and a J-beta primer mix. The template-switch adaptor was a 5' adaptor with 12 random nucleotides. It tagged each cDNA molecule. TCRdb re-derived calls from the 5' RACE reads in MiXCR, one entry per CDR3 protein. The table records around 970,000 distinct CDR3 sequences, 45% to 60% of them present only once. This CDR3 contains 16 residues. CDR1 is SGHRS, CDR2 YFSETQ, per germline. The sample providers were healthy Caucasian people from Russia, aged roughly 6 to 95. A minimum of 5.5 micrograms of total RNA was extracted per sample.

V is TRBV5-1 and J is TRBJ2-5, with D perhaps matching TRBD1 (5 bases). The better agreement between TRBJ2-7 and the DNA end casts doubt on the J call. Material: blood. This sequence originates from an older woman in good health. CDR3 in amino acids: CASSFLPGIVGDEQYF. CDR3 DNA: TGCGCCAGCAGCTTTTTGCCAGGCATCGTAGGGGACGAGCAGTACTTC.